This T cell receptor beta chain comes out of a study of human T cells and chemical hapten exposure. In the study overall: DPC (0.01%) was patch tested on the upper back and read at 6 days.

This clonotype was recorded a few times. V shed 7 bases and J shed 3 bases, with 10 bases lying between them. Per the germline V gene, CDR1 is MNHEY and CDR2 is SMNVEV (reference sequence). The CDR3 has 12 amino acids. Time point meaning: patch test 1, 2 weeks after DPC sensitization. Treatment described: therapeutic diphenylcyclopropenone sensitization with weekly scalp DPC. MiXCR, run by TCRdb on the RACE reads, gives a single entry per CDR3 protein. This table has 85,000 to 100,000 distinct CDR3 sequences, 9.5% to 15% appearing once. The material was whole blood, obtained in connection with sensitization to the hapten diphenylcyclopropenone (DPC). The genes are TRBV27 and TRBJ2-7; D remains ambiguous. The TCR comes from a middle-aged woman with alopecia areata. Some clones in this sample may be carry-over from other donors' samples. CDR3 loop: CASKGHYYEQYF. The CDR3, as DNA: TGTGCCAGCAAGGGCCATTACTACGAGCAGTACTTC.